The source of this T cell receptor (beta chain) is a study of cytomegalovirus exposure and HLA in healthy donors. V dropped 2 bases and J dropped 3 bases, with 10 bases sitting between them. CDR1 is SNHLY, CDR2 FYNNEI, per germline. The CDR3 is 14 amino acids. It was with 60 Vbeta and 13 Jbeta primers that the PCR ran. Only in-frame clones appear in the TCRdb table, and some are missing; sequencing was by immunoSEQ multiplex PCR. The sample shows approximately 190,000 clones, 80% to 85% of them seen only once. The chain uses TRBV2 and TRBJ2-5; the D gene is possibly TRBD1 (5 bases). This sequence was found in a middle-aged man in good health and CMV-seropositive. The source material was PBMCs. The CDR3 nucleotides are TGTGCCAGCAGTGAACGACAGAGTAAAGAGACCCAGTACTTC. Translating gives CASSERQSKETQYF.